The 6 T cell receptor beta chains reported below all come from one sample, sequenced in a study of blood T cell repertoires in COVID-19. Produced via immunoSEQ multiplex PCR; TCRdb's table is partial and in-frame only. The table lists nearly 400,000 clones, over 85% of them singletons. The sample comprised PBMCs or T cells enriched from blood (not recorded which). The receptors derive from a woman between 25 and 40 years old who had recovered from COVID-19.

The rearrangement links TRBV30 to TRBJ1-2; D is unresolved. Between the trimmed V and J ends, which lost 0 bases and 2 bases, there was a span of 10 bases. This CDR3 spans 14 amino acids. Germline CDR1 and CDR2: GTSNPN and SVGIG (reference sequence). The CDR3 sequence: CAWSVLGRNYGYTF. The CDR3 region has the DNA TGTGCCTGGAGTGTACTAGGGAGGAACTATGGCTACACCTTC. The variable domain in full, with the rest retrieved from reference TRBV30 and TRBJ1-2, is SQTIHQWPATLVQPVGSPLSLECTVEGTSNPNLYWYRQAAGRGLQLLFYSVGIGQISSEVPQNLSASRPQDRQFILSSKKLLLSDSGFYLCAWSVLGRNYGYTFGSGTRLTVV.

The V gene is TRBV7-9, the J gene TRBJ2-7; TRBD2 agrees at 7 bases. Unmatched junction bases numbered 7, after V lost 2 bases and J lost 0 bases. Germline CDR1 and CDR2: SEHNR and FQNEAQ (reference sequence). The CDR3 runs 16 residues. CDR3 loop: CASSLFLGRSSYEQYF. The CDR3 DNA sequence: TGTGCCAGCAGCTTATTCCTCGGGAGGAGCTCCTACGAGCAGTACTTC.

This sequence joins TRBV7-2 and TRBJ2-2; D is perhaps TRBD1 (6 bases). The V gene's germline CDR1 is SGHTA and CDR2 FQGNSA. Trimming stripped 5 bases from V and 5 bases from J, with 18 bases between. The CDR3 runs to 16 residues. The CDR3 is CASSRSQGIRTGELFF. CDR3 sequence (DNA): TGTGCCAGCAGCAGATCACAGGGAATCCGTACCGGGGAGCTGTTTTTT.

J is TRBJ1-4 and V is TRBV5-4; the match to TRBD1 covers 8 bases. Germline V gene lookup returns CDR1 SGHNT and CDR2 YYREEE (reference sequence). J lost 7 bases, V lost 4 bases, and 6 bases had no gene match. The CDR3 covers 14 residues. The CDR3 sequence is CASSPGQGGEKLFF. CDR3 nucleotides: TGTGCCAGCAGCCCAGGACAGGGAGGTGAAAAACTGTTTTTT.

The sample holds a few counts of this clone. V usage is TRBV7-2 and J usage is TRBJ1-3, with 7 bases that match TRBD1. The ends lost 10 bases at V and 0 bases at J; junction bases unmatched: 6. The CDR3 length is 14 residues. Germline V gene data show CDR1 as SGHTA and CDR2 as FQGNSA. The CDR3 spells CATRDRSSGNTIYF. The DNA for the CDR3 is TGTGCCACCCGGGACAGAAGCTCTGGAAACACCATATATTTT. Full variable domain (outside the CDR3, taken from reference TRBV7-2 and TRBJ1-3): GAGVSQSPSNKVTEKGKDVELRCDPISGHTALYWYRQSLGQGLEFLIYFQGNSAPDKSGLPSDRFSAERTGGSVSTLTIQRTQQEDSAVYLCATRDRSSGNTIYFGEGSWLTVV.

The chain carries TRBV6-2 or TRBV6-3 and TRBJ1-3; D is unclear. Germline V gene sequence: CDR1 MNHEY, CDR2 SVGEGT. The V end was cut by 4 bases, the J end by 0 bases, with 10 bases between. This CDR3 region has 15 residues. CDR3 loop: CASSSRVVSGNTIYF. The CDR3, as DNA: TGTGCCAGCAGTTCCCGGGTCGTCTCTGGAAACACCATATATTTT.